This section outlines one T cell receptor (beta chain) sequence together with its context. The data were obtained in a study of blood T cell repertoires in COVID-19. Study context: PBMCs, B-cell-depleted T cells, or T cells provided the cDNA or gDNA that made up the material.

Per germline, CDR1 SGHTA and CDR2 FQGTGA. The CDR3 loop spans 16 amino acids. J gave up 3 bases and V 4 bases, and 3 bases lay outside the gene matches. Under the authors' procedure: The assay estimated nucleated cells by amplifying reference gene primers. The table came from immunoSEQ multiplex PCR; TCRdb's copy has only in-frame clones and leaves some out. V and J calls and clone size are as listed in that table; D and trimming were resolved from the DNA. The data show about 140,000 clones, approximately 79% seen once. The study assigned cohorts using participant-reported clinical history. The recovered donors of Cohort 3 showed two negative PCRs, clearance, or symptom resolution.

The genes are TRBV7-3 and TRBJ2-3; 14 bases agree with TRBD2. What was sequenced was PBMCs or T cells enriched from blood (not recorded which). This TCR was recovered from a woman aged 45-59 years who had recovered from COVID-19. CDR3 DNA: TGTGCCAGCAGCTCGGGACTAGCGGGAGTTACAGATACGCAGTATTTT. Residues: CASSSGLAGVTDTQYF.